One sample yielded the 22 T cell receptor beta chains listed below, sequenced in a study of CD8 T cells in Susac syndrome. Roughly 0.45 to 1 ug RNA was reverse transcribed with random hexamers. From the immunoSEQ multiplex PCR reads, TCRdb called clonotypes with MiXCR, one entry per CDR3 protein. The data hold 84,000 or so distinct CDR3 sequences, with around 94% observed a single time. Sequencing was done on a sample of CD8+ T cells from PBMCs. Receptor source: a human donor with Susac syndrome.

CDR3 in amino acids: CASSFLLAGGPVGETQYF. The CDR3 coding sequence is TGTGCCAGCAGCTTCCTTCTAGCGGGAGGCCCGGTCGGAGAGACCCAGTACTTC. This chain uses TRBV7-6 with TRBJ2-5; TRBD2 matches at 11 bases. This CDR3 comprises 18 residues. Germline CDR1 reads SGHVS; CDR2 reads FNYEAQ. V was pared by 3 bases and J by 4 bases, with 13 bases of the junction left unmatched.

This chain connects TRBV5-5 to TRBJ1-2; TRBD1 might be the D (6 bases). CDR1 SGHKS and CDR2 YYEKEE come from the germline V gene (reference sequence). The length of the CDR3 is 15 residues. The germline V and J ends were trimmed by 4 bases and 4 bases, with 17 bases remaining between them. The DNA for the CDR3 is TGTGCCAGCAGCAGAGACGGAGGGGGTGGCTATGGCTACACCTTC. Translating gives CASSRDGGGGYGYTF.

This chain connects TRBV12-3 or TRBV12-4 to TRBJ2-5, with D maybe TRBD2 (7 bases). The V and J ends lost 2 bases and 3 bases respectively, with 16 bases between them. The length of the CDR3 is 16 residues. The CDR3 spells CASSLPGGSHKETQYF. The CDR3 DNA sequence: TGTGCCAGCAGTTTACCGGGGGGCTCACACAAAGAGACCCAGTACTTC.

The CDR3 loop reads CASSLGDSYGYTF. CDR3 DNA: TGTGCCAGCAGCTTAGGGGACAGCTATGGCTACACCTTC. This rearrangement joins TRBV7-8 to TRBJ1-2; 7 nucleotides align to TRBD1. V was pared by 1 base and J by 4 bases, with 0 bases of the junction left unmatched. The CDR3 runs 13 residues. Germline-derived CDR1 and CDR2 are SGHVS and FQNEAQ. Full variable domain (missing parts from reference TRBV7-8 and TRBJ1-2): GAGVSQSPRYKVAKRGQDVALRCDPISGHVSLFWYQQALGQGPEFLTYFQNEAQLDKSGLPSDRFFAERPEGSVSTLKIQRTQQEDSAVYLCASSLGDSYGYTFGSGTRLTVV.

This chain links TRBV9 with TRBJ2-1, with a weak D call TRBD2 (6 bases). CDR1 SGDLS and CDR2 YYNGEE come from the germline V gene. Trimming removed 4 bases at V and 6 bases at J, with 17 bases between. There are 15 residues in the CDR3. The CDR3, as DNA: TGTGCCAGCAGCCCATGGGCGGCGGGGAGCAATGAGCAGTTCTTC. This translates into CASSPWAAGSNEQFF. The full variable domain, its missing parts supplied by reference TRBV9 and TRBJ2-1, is DSGVTQTPKHLITATGQRVTLRCSPRSGDLSVYWYQQSLDQGLQFLIQYYNGEERAKGNILERFSAQQFPDLHSELNLSSLELGDSALYFCASSPWAAGSNEQFFGPGTRLTVL.

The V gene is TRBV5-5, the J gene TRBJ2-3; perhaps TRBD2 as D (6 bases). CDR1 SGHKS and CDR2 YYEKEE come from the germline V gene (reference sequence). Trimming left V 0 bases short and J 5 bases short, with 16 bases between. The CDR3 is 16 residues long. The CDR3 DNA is TGTGCCAGCAGCTTGGCCCGGGGAGGAGTAGAAGATACGCAGTATTTT. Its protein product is CASSLARGGVEDTQYF. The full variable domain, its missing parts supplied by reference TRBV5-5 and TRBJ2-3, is DAGVTQSPTHLIKTRGQQVTLRCSPISGHKSVSWYQQVLGQGPQFIFQYYEKEERGRGNFPDRFSARQFPNYSSELNVNALLLGDSALYLCASSLARGGVEDTQYFGPGTRLTVL.

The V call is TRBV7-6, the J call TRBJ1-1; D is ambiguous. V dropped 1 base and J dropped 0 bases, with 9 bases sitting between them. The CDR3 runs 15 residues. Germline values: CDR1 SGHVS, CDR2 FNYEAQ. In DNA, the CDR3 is TGTGCCAGCAGCTTAGGTGAAGGCTTGAACACTGAAGCTTTCTTT. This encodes CASSLGEGLNTEAFF.

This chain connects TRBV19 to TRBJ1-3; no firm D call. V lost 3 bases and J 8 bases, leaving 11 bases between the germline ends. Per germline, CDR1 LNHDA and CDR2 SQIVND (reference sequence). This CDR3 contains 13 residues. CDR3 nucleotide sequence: TGTGCCAGTAGTATTGGCCTGGGAGACACCATATATTTT. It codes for CASSIGLGDTIYF. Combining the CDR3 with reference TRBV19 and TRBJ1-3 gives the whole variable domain DGGITQSPKYLFRKEGQNVTLSCEQNLNHDAMYWYRQDPGQGLRLIYYSQIVNDFQKGDIAEGYSVSREKKESFPLTVTSAQKNPTAFYLCASSIGLGDTIYFGEGSWLTVV.

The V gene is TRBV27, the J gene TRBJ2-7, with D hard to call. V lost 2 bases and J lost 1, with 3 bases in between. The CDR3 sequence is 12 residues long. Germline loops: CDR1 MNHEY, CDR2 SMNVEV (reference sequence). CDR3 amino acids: CASSLDSYEQYF. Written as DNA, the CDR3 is TGTGCCAGCAGTTTAGATTCCTACGAGCAGTACTTC.

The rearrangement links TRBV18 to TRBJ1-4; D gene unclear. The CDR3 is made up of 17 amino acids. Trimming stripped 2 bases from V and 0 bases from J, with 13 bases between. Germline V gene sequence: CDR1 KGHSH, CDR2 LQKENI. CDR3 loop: CASSPNLGQTTNEKLFF. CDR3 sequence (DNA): TGTGCCAGCTCACCAAACCTCGGCCAGACAACTAATGAAAAACTGTTTTTT.

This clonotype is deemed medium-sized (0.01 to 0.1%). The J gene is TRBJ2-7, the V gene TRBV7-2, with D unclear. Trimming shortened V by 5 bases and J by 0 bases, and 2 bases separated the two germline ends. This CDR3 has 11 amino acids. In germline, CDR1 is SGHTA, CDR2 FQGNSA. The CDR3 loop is CASSLSYEQYF. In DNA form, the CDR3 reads TGTGCCAGCAGCCTCTCCTACGAGCAGTACTTC. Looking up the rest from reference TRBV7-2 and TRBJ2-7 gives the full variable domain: GAGVSQSPSNKVTEKGKDVELRCDPISGHTALYWYRQSLGQGLEFLIYFQGNSAPDKSGLPSDRFSAERTGGSVSTLTIQRTQQEDSAVYLCASSLSYEQYFGPGTRLTVT.

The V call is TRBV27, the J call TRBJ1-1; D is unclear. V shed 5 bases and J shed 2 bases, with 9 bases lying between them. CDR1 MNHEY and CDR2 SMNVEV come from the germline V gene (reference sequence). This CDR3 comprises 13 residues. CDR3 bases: TGTGCCAGCAGTGCCGGATTAAACACTGAAGCTTTCTTT. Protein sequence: CASSAGLNTEAFF.

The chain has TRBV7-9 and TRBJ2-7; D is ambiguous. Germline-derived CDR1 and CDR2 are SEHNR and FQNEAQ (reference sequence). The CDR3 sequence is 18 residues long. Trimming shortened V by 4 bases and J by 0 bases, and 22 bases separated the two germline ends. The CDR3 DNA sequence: TGTGCCAGCAGCTCAGGATCTGAACAGTCCCAGAGCTCCTACGAGCAGTACTTC. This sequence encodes CASSSGSEQSQSSYEQYF.

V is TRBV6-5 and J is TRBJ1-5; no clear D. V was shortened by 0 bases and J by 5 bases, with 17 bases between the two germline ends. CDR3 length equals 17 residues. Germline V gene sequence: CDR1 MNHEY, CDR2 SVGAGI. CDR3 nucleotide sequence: TGTGCCAGCAGTTACTCGAGCTCCAGGACTGGTTATCAGCCCCAGCATTTT. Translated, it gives CASSYSSSRTGYQPQHF.

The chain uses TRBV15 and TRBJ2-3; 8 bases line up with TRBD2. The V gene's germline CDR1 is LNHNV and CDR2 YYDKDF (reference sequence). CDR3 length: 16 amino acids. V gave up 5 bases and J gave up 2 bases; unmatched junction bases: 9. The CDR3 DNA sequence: TGTGCCACCAGCTACATCTCGCGGGGGGACACAGATACGCAGTATTTT. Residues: CATSYISRGDTDTQYF.

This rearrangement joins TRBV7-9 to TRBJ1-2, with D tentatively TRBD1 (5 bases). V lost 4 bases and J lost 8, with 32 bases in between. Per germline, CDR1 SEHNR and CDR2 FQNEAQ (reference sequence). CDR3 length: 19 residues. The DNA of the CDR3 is TGTGCCAGCAGCTCACCGGAACAGTTGCGAGGGGAAGTATCTGAGGGCTACACCTTC. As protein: CASSSPEQLRGEVSEGYTF.

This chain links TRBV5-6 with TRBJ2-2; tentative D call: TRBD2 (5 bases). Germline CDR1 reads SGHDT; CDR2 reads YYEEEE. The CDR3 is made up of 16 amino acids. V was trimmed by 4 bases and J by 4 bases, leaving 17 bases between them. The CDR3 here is CASSGLTREGTGELFF. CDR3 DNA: TGTGCCAGCAGCGGATTAACTAGAGAGGGCACCGGGGAGCTGTTTTTT.

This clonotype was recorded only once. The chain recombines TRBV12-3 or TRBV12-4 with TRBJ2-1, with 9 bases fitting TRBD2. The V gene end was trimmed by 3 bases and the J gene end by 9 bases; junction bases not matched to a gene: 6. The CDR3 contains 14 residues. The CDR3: CASSFSGGGGEQFF. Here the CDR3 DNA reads TGTGCCAGCAGTTTTTCTGGCGGGGGGGGTGAGCAGTTCTTC.

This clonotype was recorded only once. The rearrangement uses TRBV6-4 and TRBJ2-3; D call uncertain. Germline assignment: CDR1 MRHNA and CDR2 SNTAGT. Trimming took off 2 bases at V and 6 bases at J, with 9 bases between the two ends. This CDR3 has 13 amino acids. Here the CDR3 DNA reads TGTGCCAGCAGTGACAGGGCTGAGGATACGCAGTATTTT. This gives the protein CASSDRAEDTQYF.

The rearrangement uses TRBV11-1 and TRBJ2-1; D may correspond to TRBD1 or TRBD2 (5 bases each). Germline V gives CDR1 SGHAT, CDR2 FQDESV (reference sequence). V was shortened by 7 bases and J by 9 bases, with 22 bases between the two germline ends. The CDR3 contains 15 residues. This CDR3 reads CASTPAAADGGEQFF. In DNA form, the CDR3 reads TGTGCCAGCACCCCCGCGGCGGCGGATGGGGGTGAGCAGTTCTTC.

The CDR3, as DNA: TGTGCCAGCAGTCCCAGGGAAGGCAATCAGCCCCAGCATTTT. Protein product: CASSPREGNQPQHF. The chain employs TRBV6-5 and TRBJ1-5; possibly TRBD1 for D (5 bases). The V gene lost 5 bases and the J gene lost 2 bases, with 10 bases spanning the gap. CDR1 and CDR2 (germline): MNHEY, SVGAGI. The CDR3 sequence is 14 residues long.

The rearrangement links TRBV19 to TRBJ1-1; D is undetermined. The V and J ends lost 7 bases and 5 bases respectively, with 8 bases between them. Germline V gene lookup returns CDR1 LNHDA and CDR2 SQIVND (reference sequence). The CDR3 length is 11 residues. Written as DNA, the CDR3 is TGTGCCAGTACTCTAATTACTGAAGCTTTCTTT. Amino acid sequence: CASTLITEAFF.